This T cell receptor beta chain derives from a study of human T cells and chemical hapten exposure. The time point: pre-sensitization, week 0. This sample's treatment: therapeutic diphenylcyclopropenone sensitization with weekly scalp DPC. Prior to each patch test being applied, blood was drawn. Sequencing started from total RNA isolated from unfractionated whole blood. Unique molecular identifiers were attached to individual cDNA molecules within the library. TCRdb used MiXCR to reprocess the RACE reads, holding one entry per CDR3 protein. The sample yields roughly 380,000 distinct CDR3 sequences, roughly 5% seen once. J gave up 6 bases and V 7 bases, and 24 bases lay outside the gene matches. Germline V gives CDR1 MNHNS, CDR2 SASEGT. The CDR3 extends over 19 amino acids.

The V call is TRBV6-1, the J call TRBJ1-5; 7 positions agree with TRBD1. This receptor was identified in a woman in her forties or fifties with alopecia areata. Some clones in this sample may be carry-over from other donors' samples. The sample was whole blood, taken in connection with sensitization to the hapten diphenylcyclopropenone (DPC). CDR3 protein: CASTLPRQGLGAMGQPQHF. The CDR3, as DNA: TGTGCCAGCACCTTGCCACGACAGGGCTTGGGGGCTATGGGTCAGCCCCAGCATTTT.